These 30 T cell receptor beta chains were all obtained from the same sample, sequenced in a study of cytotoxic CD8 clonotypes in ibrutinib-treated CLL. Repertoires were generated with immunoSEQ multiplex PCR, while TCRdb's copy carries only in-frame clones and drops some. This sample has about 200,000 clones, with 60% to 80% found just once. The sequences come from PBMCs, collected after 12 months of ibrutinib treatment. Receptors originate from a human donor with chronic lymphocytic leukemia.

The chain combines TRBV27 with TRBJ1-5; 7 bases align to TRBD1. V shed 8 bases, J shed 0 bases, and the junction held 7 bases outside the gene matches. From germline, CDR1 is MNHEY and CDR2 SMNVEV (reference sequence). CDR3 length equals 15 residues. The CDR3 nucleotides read TGTGCCAGCGGCCGGGACAGATCTAGCAATCAGCCCCAGCATTTT. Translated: CASGRDRSSNQPQHF.

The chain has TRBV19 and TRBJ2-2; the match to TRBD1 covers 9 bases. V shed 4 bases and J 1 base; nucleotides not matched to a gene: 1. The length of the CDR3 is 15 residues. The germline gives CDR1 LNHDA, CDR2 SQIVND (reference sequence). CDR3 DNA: TGTGCCAGTAGTAGACAGGGGGTGAACACCGGGGAGCTGTTTTTT. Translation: CASSRQGVNTGELFF.

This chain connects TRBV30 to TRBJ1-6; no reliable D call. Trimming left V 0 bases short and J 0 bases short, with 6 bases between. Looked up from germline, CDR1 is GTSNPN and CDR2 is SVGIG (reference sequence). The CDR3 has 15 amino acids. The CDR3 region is CAWSVRSSYNSPLHF. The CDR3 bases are TGTGCCTGGAGTGTGAGGAGCTCCTATAATTCACCCCTCCACTTT.

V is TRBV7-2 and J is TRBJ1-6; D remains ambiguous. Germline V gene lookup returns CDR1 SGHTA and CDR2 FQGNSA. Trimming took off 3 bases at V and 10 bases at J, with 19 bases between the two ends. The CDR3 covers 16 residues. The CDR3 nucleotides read TGTGCCAGCAGCTTTGTCCGGACCTCCTCGCGATCACCCCTCCACTTT. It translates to CASSFVRTSSRSPLHF.

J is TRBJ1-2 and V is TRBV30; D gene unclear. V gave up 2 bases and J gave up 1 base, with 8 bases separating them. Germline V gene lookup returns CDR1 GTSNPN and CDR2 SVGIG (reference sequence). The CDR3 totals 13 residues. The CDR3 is CAWSRGFNYGYTF. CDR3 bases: TGTGCCTGGAGTCGGGGTTTTAACTATGGCTACACCTTC.

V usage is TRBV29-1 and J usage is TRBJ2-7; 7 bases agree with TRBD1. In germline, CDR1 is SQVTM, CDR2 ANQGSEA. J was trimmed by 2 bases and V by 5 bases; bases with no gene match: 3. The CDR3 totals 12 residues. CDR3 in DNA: TGCAGCGTTAGACAGGGCCCCTACGAGCAGTACTTC. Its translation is CSVRQGPYEQYF.

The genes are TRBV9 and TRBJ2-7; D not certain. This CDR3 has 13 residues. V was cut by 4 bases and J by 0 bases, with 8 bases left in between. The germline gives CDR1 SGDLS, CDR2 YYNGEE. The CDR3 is CASSPEASYEQYF. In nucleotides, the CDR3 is TGTGCCAGCAGCCCCGAGGCCTCCTACGAGCAGTACTTC.

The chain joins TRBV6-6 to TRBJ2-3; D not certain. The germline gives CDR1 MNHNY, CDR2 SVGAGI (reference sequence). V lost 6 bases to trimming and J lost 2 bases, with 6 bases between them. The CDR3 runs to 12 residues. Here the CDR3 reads CASRSTTDTQYF. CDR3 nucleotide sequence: TGTGCCAGCAGATCTACCACAGATACGCAGTATTTT.

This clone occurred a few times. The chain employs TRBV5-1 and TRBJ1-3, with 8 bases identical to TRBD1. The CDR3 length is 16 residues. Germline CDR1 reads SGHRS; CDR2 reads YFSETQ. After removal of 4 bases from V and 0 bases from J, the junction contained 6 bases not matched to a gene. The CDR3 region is CASSPWTGSSGNTIYF. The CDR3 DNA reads TGCGCCAGCAGCCCGTGGACAGGGAGCTCTGGAAACACCATATATTTT.

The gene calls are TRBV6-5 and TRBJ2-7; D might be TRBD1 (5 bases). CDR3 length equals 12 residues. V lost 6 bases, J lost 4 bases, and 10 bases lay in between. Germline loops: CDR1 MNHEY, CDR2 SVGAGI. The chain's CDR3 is CASRETVYEQYF. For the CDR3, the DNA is TGTGCCAGCAGAGAGACAGTGTACGAGCAGTACTTC.

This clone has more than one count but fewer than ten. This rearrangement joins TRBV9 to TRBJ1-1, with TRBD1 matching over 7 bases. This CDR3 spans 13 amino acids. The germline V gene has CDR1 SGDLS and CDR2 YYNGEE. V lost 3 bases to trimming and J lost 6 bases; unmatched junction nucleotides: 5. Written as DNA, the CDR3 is TGTGCCAGCAGCGAGGGACAGATGGCTGAAGCTTTCTTT. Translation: CASSEGQMAEAFF.

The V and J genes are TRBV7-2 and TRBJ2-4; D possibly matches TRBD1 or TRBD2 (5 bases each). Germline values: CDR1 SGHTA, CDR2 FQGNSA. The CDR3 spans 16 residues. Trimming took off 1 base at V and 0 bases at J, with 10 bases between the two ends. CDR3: CASSLDPGLAKNIQYF. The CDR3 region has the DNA TGTGCCAGCAGCTTAGATCCGGGGCTAGCCAAAAACATTCAGTACTTC. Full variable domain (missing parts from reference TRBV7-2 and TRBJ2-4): GAGVSQSPSNKVTEKGKDVELRCDPISGHTALYWYRQSLGQGLEFLIYFQGNSAPDKSGLPSDRFSAERTGGSVSTLTIQRTQQEDSAVYLCASSLDPGLAKNIQYFGAGTRLSVL.

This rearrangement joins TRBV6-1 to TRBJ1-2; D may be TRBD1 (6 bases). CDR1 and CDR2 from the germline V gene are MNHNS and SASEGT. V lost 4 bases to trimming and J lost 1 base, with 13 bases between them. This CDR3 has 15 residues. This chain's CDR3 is CASSGPLQGNYGYTF. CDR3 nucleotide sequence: TGTGCCAGCAGTGGTCCCCTACAGGGTAACTATGGCTACACCTTC.

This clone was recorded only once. The CDR3 reads CASSEPGSYKDTQHF. CDR3 nucleotide sequence: TGTGCCAGCAGTGAACCTGGGTCCTATAAGGACACCCAGCATTTT. The chain has TRBV6-1 and TRBJ1-5; TRBD1 might be the D (5 bases). The CDR3 spans 15 residues. Looked up from germline, CDR1 is MNHNS and CDR2 is SASEGT. Trimming removed 2 bases from V and 11 bases from J, with 19 bases in between.

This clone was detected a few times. The CDR3 sequence is CASSDRSYEQYF. CDR3 nucleotides: TGTGCCAGCAGCGACAGATCCTACGAGCAGTACTTC. This chain uses TRBV6-5 with TRBJ2-7; weak D call: TRBD1 (5 bases). With 6 bases removed from V and 1 base from J, the gap between germline ends came to 7 bases. Germline-derived CDR1 and CDR2 are MNHEY and SVGAGI. CDR3 length: 12 amino acids.

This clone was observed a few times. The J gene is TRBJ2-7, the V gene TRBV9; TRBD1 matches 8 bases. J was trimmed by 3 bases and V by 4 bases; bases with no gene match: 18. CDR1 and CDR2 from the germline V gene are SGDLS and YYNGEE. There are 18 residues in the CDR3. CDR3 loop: CASSPASTFQGAVYEQYF. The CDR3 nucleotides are TGTGCCAGCAGCCCAGCCTCGACATTCCAGGGGGCGGTCTACGAGCAGTACTTC.

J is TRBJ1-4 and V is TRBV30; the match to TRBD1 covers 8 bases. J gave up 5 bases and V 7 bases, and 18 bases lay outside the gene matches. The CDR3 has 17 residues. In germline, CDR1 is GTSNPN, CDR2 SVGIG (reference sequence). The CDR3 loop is CAFRTGHEIRKNEKLFF. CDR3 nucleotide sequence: TGTGCCTTCAGGACAGGGCACGAGATCCGAAAGAATGAAAAACTGTTTTTT.

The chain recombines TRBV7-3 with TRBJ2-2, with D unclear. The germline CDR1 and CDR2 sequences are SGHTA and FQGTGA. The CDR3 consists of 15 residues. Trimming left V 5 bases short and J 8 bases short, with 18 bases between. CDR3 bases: TGTGCCAGCAGCCTACCCGGGCGATACGCGGGGGAGCTGTTTTTT. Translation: CASSLPGRYAGELFF.

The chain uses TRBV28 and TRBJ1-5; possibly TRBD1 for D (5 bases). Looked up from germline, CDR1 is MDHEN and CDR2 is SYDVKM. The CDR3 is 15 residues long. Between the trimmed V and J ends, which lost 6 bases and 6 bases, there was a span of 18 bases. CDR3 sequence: CASSPTGGYGQPQHF. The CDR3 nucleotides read TGTGCCAGCAGCCCTACGGGGGGGTACGGTCAGCCCCAGCATTTT.

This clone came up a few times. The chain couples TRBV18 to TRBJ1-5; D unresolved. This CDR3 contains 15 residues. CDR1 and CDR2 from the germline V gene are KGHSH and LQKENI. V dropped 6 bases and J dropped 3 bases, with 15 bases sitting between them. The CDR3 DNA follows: TGTGCCAGCTCCGCGATTGGCCAGACCAATCAGCCCCAGCATTTT. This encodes CASSAIGQTNQPQHF.

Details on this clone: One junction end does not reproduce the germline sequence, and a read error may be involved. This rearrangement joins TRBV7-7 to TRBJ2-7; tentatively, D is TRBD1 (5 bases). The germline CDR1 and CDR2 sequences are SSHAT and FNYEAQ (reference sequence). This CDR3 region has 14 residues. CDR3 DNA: TGTGCTAGCAGCTTAACAAGGGGCACCTACGAGCAGTACTTC. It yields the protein CASSLTRGTYEQYF.

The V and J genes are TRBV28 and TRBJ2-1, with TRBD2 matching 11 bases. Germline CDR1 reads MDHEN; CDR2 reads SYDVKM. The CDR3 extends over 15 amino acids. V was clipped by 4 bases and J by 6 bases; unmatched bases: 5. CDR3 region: CASSSIAGGSNEQFF. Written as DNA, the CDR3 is TGTGCCAGCAGTTCAATAGCGGGAGGGAGCAATGAGCAGTTCTTC.

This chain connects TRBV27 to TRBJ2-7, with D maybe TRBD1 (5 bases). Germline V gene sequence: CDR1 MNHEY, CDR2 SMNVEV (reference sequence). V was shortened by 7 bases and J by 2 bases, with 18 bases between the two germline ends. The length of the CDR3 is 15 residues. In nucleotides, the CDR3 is TGTGCCAGCACCTACGAGGTTCAGGGCCCCTACGAGCAGTACTTC. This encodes CASTYEVQGPYEQYF.

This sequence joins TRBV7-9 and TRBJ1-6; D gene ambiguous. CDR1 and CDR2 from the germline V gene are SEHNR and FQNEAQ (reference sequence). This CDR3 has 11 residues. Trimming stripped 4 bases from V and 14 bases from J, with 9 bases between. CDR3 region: CASSSTVSLHF. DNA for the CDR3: TGTGCCAGCAGCTCCACCGTATCCCTCCACTTT.

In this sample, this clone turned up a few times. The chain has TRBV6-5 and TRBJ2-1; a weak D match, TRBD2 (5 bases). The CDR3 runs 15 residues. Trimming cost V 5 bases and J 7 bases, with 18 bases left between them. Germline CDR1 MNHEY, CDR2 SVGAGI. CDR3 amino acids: CASSNVRVGVNEQFF. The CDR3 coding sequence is TGTGCCAGCAGTAACGTGAGGGTTGGAGTAAATGAGCAGTTCTTC.

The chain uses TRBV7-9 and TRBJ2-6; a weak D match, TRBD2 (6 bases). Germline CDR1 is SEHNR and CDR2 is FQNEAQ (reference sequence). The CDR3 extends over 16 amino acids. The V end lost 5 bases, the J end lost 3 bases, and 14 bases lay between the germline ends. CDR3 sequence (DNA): TGTGCCAGCAGCCTGCTTAGCGGTTTTGGGGCCAACGTCCTGACTTTC. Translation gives CASSLLSGFGANVLTF.

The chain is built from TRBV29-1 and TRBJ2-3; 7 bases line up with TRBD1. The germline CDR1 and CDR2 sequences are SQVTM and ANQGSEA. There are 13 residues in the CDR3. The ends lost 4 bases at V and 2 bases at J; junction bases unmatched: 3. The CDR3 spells CSVAQGHTDTQYF. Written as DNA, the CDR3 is TGCAGCGTTGCACAGGGGCACACAGATACGCAGTATTTT.

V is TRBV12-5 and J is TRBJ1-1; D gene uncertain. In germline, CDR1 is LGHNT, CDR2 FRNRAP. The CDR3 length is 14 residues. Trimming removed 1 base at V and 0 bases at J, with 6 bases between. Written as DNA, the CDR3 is TGTGCTAGTGGTTTGGGCAGGATGAACACTGAAGCTTTCTTT. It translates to CASGLGRMNTEAFF.

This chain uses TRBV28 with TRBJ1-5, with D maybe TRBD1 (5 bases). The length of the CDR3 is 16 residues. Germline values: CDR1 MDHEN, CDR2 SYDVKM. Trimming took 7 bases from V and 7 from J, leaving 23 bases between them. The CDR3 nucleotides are TGTGCCAGCAATGCCCCTAGTTCAGGGCTAGGACAGCCCCAGCATTTT. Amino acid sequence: CASNAPSSGLGQPQHF.

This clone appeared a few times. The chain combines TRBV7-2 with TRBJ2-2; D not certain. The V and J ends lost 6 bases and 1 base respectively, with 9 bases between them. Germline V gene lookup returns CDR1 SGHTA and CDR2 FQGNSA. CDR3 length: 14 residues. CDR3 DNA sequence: TGTGCCAGCAGTGGACCGCTGAACACCGGGGAGCTGTTTTTT. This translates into CASSGPLNTGELFF.